This TCR beta chain is drawn from a study of read filtering for tumor transcriptome and immune sequencing. Overall study results and limits: Dropping single-read clonotypes raised IR-seq and RNA-seq shared-clonotype correlation.

Regarding this clonotype: Its cognate antigen is unknown. This sequence may be a read error, since a much larger clone differs from it by one base.

This library used roughly 430 ng RNA and molecular barcoded adaptors spanning alpha/delta and beta/gamma chains. TCRdb recomputed calls from the reads with MiXCR, one row per CDR3 protein. The data show approximately 90,000 distinct CDR3 sequences, roughly an eighth seen once. The sequence was obtained from a donor over 35 with multiple myeloma. Sequencing input: a population of CD138-negative cells sorted from bone marrow.

The CDR3 region is CASSIRTGDTDTQYF. CDR3 DNA sequence: TGTGCCAGTAGTATTAGGACAGGGGACACAGATACGCAGTATTTT. The gene calls are TRBV19 and TRBJ2-3; TRBD1 matches 9 bases. Germline loops: CDR1 LNHDA, CDR2 SQIVND (reference sequence). The CDR3 spans 15 residues. The junction had 3 bases not matched to a gene; V was cut back by 3 bases and J by 2 bases. Filled out from reference TRBV19 and TRBJ2-3, the complete variable domain reads DGGITQSPKYLFRKEGQNVTLSCEQNLNHDAMYWYRQDPGQGLRLIYYSQIVNDFQKGDIAEGYSVSREKKESFPLTVTSAQKNPTAFYLCASSIRTGDTDTQYFGPGTRLTVL.